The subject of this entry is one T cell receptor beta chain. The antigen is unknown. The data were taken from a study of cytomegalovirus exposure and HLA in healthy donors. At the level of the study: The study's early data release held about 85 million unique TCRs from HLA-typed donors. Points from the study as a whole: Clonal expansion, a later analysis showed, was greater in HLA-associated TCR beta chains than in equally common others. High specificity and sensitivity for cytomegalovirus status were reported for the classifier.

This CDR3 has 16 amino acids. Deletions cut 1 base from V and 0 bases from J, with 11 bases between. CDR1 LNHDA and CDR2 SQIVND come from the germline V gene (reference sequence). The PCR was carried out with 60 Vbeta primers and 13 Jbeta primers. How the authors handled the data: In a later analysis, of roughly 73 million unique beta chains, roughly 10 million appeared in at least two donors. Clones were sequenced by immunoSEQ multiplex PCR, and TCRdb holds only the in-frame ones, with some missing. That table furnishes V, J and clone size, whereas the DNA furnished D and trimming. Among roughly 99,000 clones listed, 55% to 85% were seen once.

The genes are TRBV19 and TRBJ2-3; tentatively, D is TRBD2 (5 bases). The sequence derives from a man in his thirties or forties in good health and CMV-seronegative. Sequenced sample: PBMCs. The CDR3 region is CASSIGGFPSTDTQYF. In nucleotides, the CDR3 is TGTGCCAGTAGTATAGGCGGGTTTCCTAGCACAGATACGCAGTATTTT.